This T cell receptor beta chain was sequenced for a study of blood T cell repertoires in COVID-19. Study-level background: COVID-19 samples, acute and convalescent, were from the United States, Italy and Spain. The cDNA or gDNA used as material had been derived from T cells, B-cell-depleted T cells, or PBMCs.

In germline, CDR1 is MGHRA, CDR2 YSYEKL. The V gene lost 4 bases and the J gene lost 7 bases, with 14 bases spanning the gap. This CDR3 region has 15 residues. Generated by immunoSEQ multiplex PCR, the TCRdb table keeps only in-frame clones and is missing some. Counted here are about 270,000 clones, about 89% occurring once; the ten biggest clones make up 1.6%. This sequence joins TRBV4-1 and TRBJ1-6; TRBD1 might be the D (5 bases). The sample comprised peripheral blood. The TCR comes from a woman aged 55-69 years who had recovered from COVID-19. This CDR3 is CASSRIWGVNSPLHF. The CDR3 DNA follows: TGCGCCAGCAGCCGAATTTGGGGGGTCAATTCACCCCTCCACTTT.